Here is one T cell receptor (beta chain) with its context. This record comes from a study of blood T cell repertoires in COVID-19. Study summary: Donors in the United States, Italy and Spain gave samples during acute or convalescent COVID-19.

Trimming left V 0 bases short and J 4 bases short, with 9 bases between. This CDR3 comprises 13 residues. Germline V gene sequence: CDR1 GTSNPN, CDR2 SVGIG (reference sequence). Produced via immunoSEQ multiplex PCR; TCRdb's table is partial and in-frame only. The sample yields roughly 250,000 clones, 65% to 85% seen once. The chain carries TRBV30 and TRBJ1-1; unclear D gene. This clonotype was sampled from a woman in her forties with active or convalescent COVID-19. Sequenced sample: peripheral blood. The CDR3 protein is CAWSVHGITEAFF. The CDR3 DNA reads as TGTGCCTGGAGTGTACACGGGATCACTGAAGCTTTCTTT. Full variable domain (rest looked up from reference TRBV30 and TRBJ1-1): SQTIHQWPATLVQPVGSPLSLECTVEGTSNPNLYWYRQAAGRGLQLLFYSVGIGQISSEVPQNLSASRPQDRQFILSSKKLLLSDSGFYLCAWSVHGITEAFFGQGTRLTVV.